This T cell receptor beta chain appears in the sequencing data of a study of shared clonotypes between healthy human individuals. Study in general: The plates for each donor numbered three CD4 naive, three CD4 memory, two CD8 naive and one CD8 memory.

Overall study results and limits: A handful of donors had approximately 4.6% of their naive CD4 clonotypes in common. Sampling was confined to blood; repertoires within tissues likely differ.

V lost 3 bases and J lost 4; bases outside the gene matches: 5. CDR3 size: 15 residues. Per germline, CDR1 SEHNR and CDR2 FQNEAQ (reference sequence). In the original processing: As immunoSEQ supplied junction-only sequences (without quality scores), filtering differed. This table comes from immunoSEQ multiplex PCR, and its TCRdb copy is limited to in-frame clones, with some not included. Clone size and V and J calls were adopted from that table, with D and trimming inferred from the DNA. The table records over a million clones, more than 95% of them present only once. Notes on this clone: Its target is unknown.

The chain uses TRBV7-9 and TRBJ2-1; 8 bases are a match to TRBD1. The clonotype comes from a young man in good health. The material sequenced was naive CD4+ T cells sorted from blood. Regarding subset: CD45RA+ positively selected. The CDR3 nucleotides are TGTGCCAGCAGCTTTGGACAGGGTTCGTACAATGAGCAGTTCTTC. Encoded protein: CASSFGQGSYNEQFF.